The source of this T cell receptor beta chain is a study of tissue T cells after allogeneic stem cell transplantation. As for the study in general: Where cell numbers permitted, CD3+ T cells were sorted from preserved blood and marrow. Study findings and constraints: Anatomically similar tissues had similar TCR repertoires within each patient.

About this clone: What it recognizes is unknown.

The protocol was immunoSEQ multiplex PCR, while the TCRdb copy is restricted to in-frame clones and leaves out a portion. The sample carries about 43,000 clones, more than 90% recorded once. The CDR3 is 14 residues long. Per the germline V gene, CDR1 is MGHRA and CDR2 is YSYEKL. V lost 1 base, J lost 6 bases, and 10 bases lay in between. The V gene is TRBV4-1, the J gene TRBJ1-5; D might be TRBD1 (5 bases). This clonotype originated in a woman aged 40-75 years who later had graft-versus-host disease after an allogeneic stem cell transplant. Material: blood, obtained before transplantation. In DNA form, the CDR3 reads TGCGCCAGCAGCCAAGTTGCACAGGCTCAGCCCCAGCATTTT. Encoded protein: CASSQVAQAQPQHF.